The clone carrying this TCR beta chain was seen repeatedly, ten times or more. This entry is derived from a study of response to subunit inactivated influenza vaccine. CDR3 length: 16 amino acids. Trimming cost V 4 bases and J 6 bases, with 22 bases left between them. Germline V gives CDR1 SGHTA, CDR2 FQGNSA. TCRdb reanalysed the RT-PCR reads using MiXCR and keeps one entry per CDR3 protein. The table shows 650,000 to 850,000 distinct CDR3 sequences, with 11% to 15% occurring only once. The chain has TRBV7-2 and TRBJ2-7; no clear D gene. Specimen: PBMCs from blood, collected 14 to 15 days before vaccination. The sequence was collected from a man between 50 and 59 years old who received an inactivated influenza vaccine. The DNA of the CDR3 is TGTGCCAGCAGCTCAACATTGTGGGAAACGGGTGGCGAGCAGTACTTC. It specifies CASSSTLWETGGEQYF.